This TCR beta chain emerged from a study of cytomegalovirus exposure and HLA in healthy donors. This clone was counted a few times. The antigen remains undetermined. Study-wide points: Of the V segments, some could not be distinguished, including TRBV6-2 and TRBV6-3, and were excluded. HLA allele associations emerged for around 15,000 TCR beta sequences in a later analysis, at 0.05 false discovery rate.

A multiplex PCR was run with 60 Vbeta primers and 13 Jbeta primers. Generated by immunoSEQ multiplex PCR, the TCRdb table keeps only in-frame clones and is missing some. In the table there are approximately 180,000 clones, more than 80% of which are singletons. The germline CDR1 and CDR2 sequences are SGHNT and YENEEA. This CDR3 has 14 residues. Between the trimmed V and J ends, which lost 3 bases and 6 bases, there was a span of 13 bases. The rearrangement joins TRBV11-3 to TRBJ2-3; no definite D call. This clonotype was sampled from a man younger than 30 in good health and CMV-seronegative. What was sequenced was PBMCs. CDR3 coding DNA: TGTGCCAGCAGCTTCGTTTCGGAGTTGGATACGCAGTATTTT. Amino acid sequence: CASSFVSELDTQYF.